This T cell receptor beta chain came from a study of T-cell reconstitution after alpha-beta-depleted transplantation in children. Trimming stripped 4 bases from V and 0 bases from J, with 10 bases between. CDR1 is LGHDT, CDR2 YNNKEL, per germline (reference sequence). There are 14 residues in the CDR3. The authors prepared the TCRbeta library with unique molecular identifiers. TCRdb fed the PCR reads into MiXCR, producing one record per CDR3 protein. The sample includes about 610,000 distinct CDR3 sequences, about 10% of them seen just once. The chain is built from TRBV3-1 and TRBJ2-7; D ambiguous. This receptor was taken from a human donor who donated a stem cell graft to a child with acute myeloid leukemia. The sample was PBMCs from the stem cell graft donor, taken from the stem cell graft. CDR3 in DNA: TGTGCCAGCAGCCGGGCCCTTCTCTCCTACGAGCAGTACTTC. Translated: CASSRALLSYEQYF.